This is a list of T cell receptor beta chains from one sample in a study of T cells in Graves' hyperthyroidism and ophthalmopathy. TCRdb re-called the multiplex PCR reads through MiXCR, storing one row per CDR3 protein. The sample contains about 640,000 distinct CDR3 sequences, more than 20% of which appear only once. Specimen: blood. The receptors here all came from a young man with Graves' ophthalmopathy. The CDR3 runs from the conserved cysteine through the conserved F or W. The D gene is left open where the match is weak. Clone sizes are given selectively: once, few, many, or a class where the clone is expanded.

clone size: many
J gene: TRBJ2-5
V gene: TRBV2
D gene: TRBD1
CDR3 protein: CASSEGTGTRKTQYF
CDR3 DNA: TGTGCCAGCAGTGAAGGGACAGGGACCCGAAAGACCCAGTACTTC

clone size: many
J gene: TRBJ2-7
V gene: TRBV28
D gene: .
CDR3 protein: CASSPSSGILSYEQYF
CDR3 DNA: TGTGCCAGCAGCCCTTCAAGTGGGATTCTTTCCTACGAGCAGTACTTC

clone size: .
J gene: TRBJ1-1
V gene: TRBV5-4
D gene: .
CDR3 protein: CASSLEGLTNTEAFF
CDR3 DNA: TGTGCCAGCAGCTTGGAGGGACTCACGAACACTGAAGCTTTCTTT

clone size: .
J gene: TRBJ1-6
V gene: TRBV10-3
D gene: .
CDR3 protein: CAISEEPLNPLHF
CDR3 DNA: TGTGCCATCAGTGAAGAGCCATTGAACCCCCTCCACTTT

clone size: many
J gene: TRBJ2-5
V gene: TRBV20-1
D gene: TRBD2
CDR3 protein: CSARSTSGRSETQYF
CDR3 DNA: TGCAGTGCTAGAAGTACTAGCGGGAGATCGGAGACCCAGTACTTC

clone size: few
J gene: TRBJ2-3
V gene: TRBV28
D gene: .
CDR3 protein: CASSLIVGSGNTQYF
CDR3 DNA: TGTGCCAGCAGTTTAATTGTCGGGAGTGGCAATACGCAGTATTTT

clone size: .
J gene: TRBJ1-2
V gene: TRBV6-1
D gene: TRBD1
CDR3 protein: CASSQDRTYGYTF
CDR3 DNA: TGTGCCAGCAGCCAGGACAGGACCTATGGCTACACCTTC

clone size: few
J gene: TRBJ2-7
V gene: TRBV28
D gene: TRBD1
CDR3 protein: CASSLQGQGYANEQYF
CDR3 DNA: TGTGCCAGCAGTTTACAGGGACAGGGGTACGCGAACGAGCAGTACTTC

clone size: many
J gene: TRBJ1-2
V gene: TRBV6-1
D gene: .
CDR3 protein: CASSATLPANYGYTF
CDR3 DNA: TGTGCCAGCAGTGCTACTCTTCCGGCAAACTATGGCTACACCTTC

clone size: .
J gene: TRBJ1-1
V gene: TRBV9
D gene: .
CDR3 protein: CASSVARGTEAFF
CDR3 DNA: TGTGCCAGCAGCGTAGCGAGGGGGACTGAAGCTTTCTTT

clone size: .
J gene: TRBJ2-1
V gene: TRBV20-1
D gene: TRBD2
CDR3 protein: CSASPSGVRSIYNEQFF
CDR3 DNA: TGCAGTGCTAGTCCCAGCGGGGTCAGGAGCATCTACAATGAGCAGTTCTTC

clone size: .
J gene: TRBJ2-3
V gene: TRBV28
D gene: TRBD2
CDR3 protein: CASSSISGDSTDTQYF
CDR3 DNA: TGTGCCAGCAGTAGTATTAGCGGGGATAGCACAGATACGCAGTATTTT

clone size: .
J gene: TRBJ2-1
V gene: TRBV6-5
D gene: .
CDR3 protein: CASSYYGHQDEQFF
CDR3 DNA: TGTGCCAGCAGTTACTACGGCCATCAGGATGAGCAGTTCTTC

clone size: many
J gene: TRBJ1-5
V gene: TRBV12-3/TRBV12-4
D gene: .
CDR3 protein: CASSQGLGGQPQHF
CDR3 DNA: TGTGCCAGCAGCCAAGGTCTAGGGGGGCAGCCCCAGCATTTT